The 12 T cell receptor beta chains given below trace back to one sample, sequenced in a study of long-term antiretroviral therapy in people with HIV. The authors ran the immunoSEQ assay, v3.0, at survey level. Produced via immunoSEQ multiplex PCR; TCRdb's table is partial and in-frame only. The sample records about 29,000 clones, around 85% being singletons. Source: unsorted PBMCs, taken approximately 5 years before starting antiretroviral therapy. Every receptor here comes from a middle-aged man with HIV.

The chain uses TRBV6-1 and TRBJ2-3; D not resolved. The CDR3 loop spans 15 amino acids. Germline V gene data show CDR1 as MNHNS and CDR2 as SASEGT. Trimming removed 3 bases from V and 2 bases from J, with 12 bases in between. The DNA of the CDR3 is TGTGCCAGCAGTGAGGCCCTCAGTCTCACAGATACGCAGTATTTT. Its protein is CASSEALSLTDTQYF.

The rearrangement uses TRBV30 and TRBJ1-1, with D unresolved. Germline V gene data show CDR1 as GTSNPN and CDR2 as SVGIG (reference sequence). This CDR3 has 11 amino acids. V shed 3 bases and J shed 5 bases, with 7 bases lying between them. As DNA, the CDR3 is TGTGCCTGGAGAGTGCGAACTGAAGCTTTCTTT. Its protein is CAWRVRTEAFF.

The chain joins TRBV5-1 to TRBJ1-1, with D unclear. In germline, CDR1 is SGHRS, CDR2 YFSETQ. The CDR3 is 13 residues long. Trimming stripped 0 bases from V and 8 bases from J, with 11 bases between. The chain's CDR3 is CASSLGGTLEAFF. CDR3 nucleotides: TGCGCCAGCAGCTTGGGCGGCACCTTAGAAGCTTTCTTT.

V gene TRBV11-3 combines with J gene TRBJ2-2; a weak D match, TRBD1 (5 bases). Germline-derived CDR1 and CDR2 are SGHNT and YENEEA. CDR3 length: 16 residues. The germline V and J ends were trimmed by 4 bases and 1 base, with 13 bases remaining between them. The CDR3 bases are TGTGCCAGCAGCTCCCGTTGGCAGGGGAACACCGGGGAGCTGTTTTTT. It codes for CASSSRWQGNTGELFF.

The CDR3 DNA follows: TGTGCCAGCAGCTCTTGGGACAGAGAAGCTTTCTTT. Its translation: CASSSWDREAFF. This rearrangement joins TRBV7-9 to TRBJ1-1, with 7 bases that match TRBD1. Germline loops: CDR1 SEHNR, CDR2 FQNEAQ (reference sequence). J was trimmed by 8 bases and V by 4 bases; bases with no gene match: 4. The CDR3 loop spans 12 amino acids.

The chain has TRBV6-5 and TRBJ1-6, with D unclear. The V and J ends lost 0 bases and 10 bases respectively, with 13 bases between them. The CDR3 totals 15 residues. Per the germline V gene, CDR1 is MNHEY and CDR2 is SVGAGI. DNA for the CDR3: TGTGCCAGCAGTTACTCGAAGATCGGAGAATCACCCCTCCACTTT. Translated, it gives CASSYSKIGESPLHF.

The chain links TRBV29-1 to TRBJ2-3; D could derive from TRBD1 or TRBD2 (5 bases each). The CDR3 is 14 amino acids. The ends were cut back, 4 bases at V and 0 bases at J, with 11 bases in the middle. Germline V gives CDR1 SQVTM, CDR2 ANQGSEA. The CDR3: CSVAGTASTDTQYF. The DNA of the CDR3 is TGCAGCGTTGCCGGGACCGCTAGCACAGATACGCAGTATTTT.

The V gene is TRBV11-2, the J gene TRBJ2-6; no clear D gene. V was pared by 4 bases and J by 2 bases, with 6 bases between. CDR1 and CDR2 (germline): SGHAT, FQNNGV. This CDR3 contains 14 residues. As DNA, the CDR3 is TGTGCCAGCAGCTCCCCTGCTGGGGCCAACGTCCTGACTTTC. This encodes CASSSPAGANVLTF.

This clone was detected only once. In DNA form, the CDR3 reads TGTGCCTGGAGAACTGGGACCGAGGACACCGGGGAGCTGTTTTTT. Translation gives CAWRTGTEDTGELFF. The chain uses TRBV30 and TRBJ2-2; D might be TRBD1 or TRBD2, each matching 5 bases. This CDR3 contains 15 residues. The germline V gene has CDR1 GTSNPN and CDR2 SVGIG (reference sequence). Trimming pared 3 bases from V and 3 bases from J, leaving 14 bases between.

The chain carries TRBV9 and TRBJ2-7, with TRBD2 matching 10 bases. The CDR3 totals 14 residues. Losses at the gene ends were 0 bases for V and 6 bases for J; bases not matched to a gene: 3. Germline lookup yields CDR1 SGDLS and CDR2 YYNGEE. The DNA of the CDR3 is TGTGCCAGCAGCGTAGGTCTAGCGGGGGTCGAGCAGTACTTC. As protein: CASSVGLAGVEQYF.

The chain carries TRBV19 and TRBJ1-1, with D hard to call. The V and J ends lost 3 bases and 1 base respectively, with 3 bases between them. CDR3 length equals 12 residues. CDR1 LNHDA and CDR2 SQIVND come from the germline V gene (reference sequence). The CDR3 is CASSIGNTEAFF. The CDR3, as DNA: TGTGCCAGTAGTATTGGGAACACTGAAGCTTTCTTT. Supplemented by reference TRBV19 and TRBJ1-1, the full variable domain reads DGGITQSPKYLFRKEGQNVTLSCEQNLNHDAMYWYRQDPGQGLRLIYYSQIVNDFQKGDIAEGYSVSREKKESFPLTVTSAQKNPTAFYLCASSIGNTEAFFGQGTRLTVV.

The chain uses TRBV7-2 and TRBJ1-2, with TRBD1 as a possible D gene (5 bases). Germline V gene lookup returns CDR1 SGHTA and CDR2 FQGNSA. The V end was cut by 7 bases, the J end by 5 bases, with 14 bases between. CDR3 length: 13 residues. The CDR3 here is CASNGPGMYGYTF. DNA for the CDR3: TGTGCCAGCAACGGGCCAGGGATGTATGGCTACACCTTC. The full variable domain, rest sourced from reference TRBV7-2 and TRBJ1-2, is GAGVSQSPSNKVTEKGKDVELRCDPISGHTALYWYRQSLGQGLEFLIYFQGNSAPDKSGLPSDRFSAERTGGSVSTLTIQRTQQEDSAVYLCASNGPGMYGYTFGSGTRLTVV.